This TCR beta chain was documented in a study of cytomegalovirus exposure and HLA in healthy donors. CDR3 length equals 16 residues. Germline V gives CDR1 LNHDA, CDR2 SQIVND (reference sequence). V dropped 7 bases and J dropped 2; count of bases not matched to a gene: 5. Each donor was healthy, and each was a bone marrow donor. This PCR relied on a set of 60 Vbeta primers and 13 Jbeta primers. The table came from immunoSEQ multiplex PCR; TCRdb's copy has only in-frame clones and leaves some out. The table lists 90,000 to 120,000 clones, less than 80% of them singletons. Comments on this clone: No antigen is known for it.

Whole-study findings and limits: Across donors, presence/absence analyses took sequencing depth to be roughly uniform.

Sequenced: PBMCs. The sequence was collected from a young man in good health and CMV-seronegative. The V call is TRBV19, the J call TRBJ2-6, with TRBD1 matching over 10 bases. CDR3 DNA sequence: TGTGCCAGTACCCCAGGGACAGGGGCTGGGGCCAACGTCCTGACTTTC. It is translated as CASTPGTGAGANVLTF.